This TCR beta chain was recorded in a study of T cells in tuberculosis. Study-level points and caveats: Smaller alpha distances in active tuberculosis partly reflected shorter CDR3-alpha lengths. GMM-specific TCRs were nearer to active tuberculosis alpha repertoires, suggesting expansion.

The sample's time point: new active TB diagnosis, blood taken before or within 7 days of starting treatment. Germline CDR1 MGHRA, CDR2 YSYEKL. V lost 3 bases and J lost 6; bases outside the gene matches: 8. This CDR3 comprises 15 residues. Worth noting for this clone: What it binds is not known.

Sequencing was performed with immunoSEQ multiplex PCR; in TCRdb, only in-frame clones are kept and a portion is missing. The sample carries about 5,000 clones, around 97% recorded once. The chain joins TRBV4-1 to TRBJ1-2, with 9 nucleotides matching TRBD1. The source of this sequence is an adult with tuberculosis. Sequencing was performed on PBMCs, taken at tuberculosis diagnosis. The CDR3 coding sequence is TGCGCCAGCAGCCAGGGGGGTGGGACAGGGAATGGCTACACCTTC. Translation: CASSQGGGTGNGYTF.